A single sample gave rise to the 23 T cell receptor beta chains below, sequenced in a study of shared clonotypes between healthy human individuals (dated by TCRdb to 2020 to 2022). CD8 naive samples consisted of CD45RO-negative cells that were positively selected for CCR7, yielding a CD45RA+CCR7+ population without TemRA cells. To prepare the library, the immunoSEQ multiplex PCR assay was applied. Held by TCRdb, this immuneACCESS table contains in-frame sequences only and omits some clones. Under half of the omission traces to an unresolved V gene where checked; the cause of the rest is unknown. The sample includes approximately 2,000,000 clones, with about 93% observed a single time. The ten largest make up about 1.6% of the sample. Sequencing was done on a sample of naive CD8+ T cells from PBMCs. The sample's cell subset or site label, in plain terms: CD45RA+CCR7+. The receptors come from a man in his late teens or twenties in good health. Some clones in this sample may be carry-over from other donors' samples.

The chain recombines TRBV7-3 with TRBJ2-1, with 7 bases identical to TRBD2. Germline V gene data show CDR1 as SGHTA and CDR2 as FQGTGA. V was clipped by 5 bases and J by 2 bases; unmatched bases: 9. This CDR3 has 16 residues. Here the CDR3 DNA reads TGTGCCAGCAGCGCAAGAGCGGGAAGGGCCTACAATGAGCAGTTCTTC. This translates into CASSARAGRAYNEQFF.

V is TRBV19 and J is TRBJ2-7; D is undetermined. The germline V and J ends were trimmed by 1 base and 2 bases, with 18 bases remaining between them. CDR3 size: 17 residues. Per the germline V gene, CDR1 is LNHDA and CDR2 is SQIVND (reference sequence). CDR3 region: CASSIGFIGGRAYEQYF. CDR3 DNA sequence: TGTGCCAGTAGTATAGGTTTCATCGGCGGAAGGGCCTACGAGCAGTACTTC.

This chain's CDR3 is CASSLQWGAENEKLFF. As DNA, the CDR3 is TGTGCCAGCAGCTTACAATGGGGGGCCGAGAATGAAAAACTGTTTTTT. V and J are TRBV11-2 and TRBJ1-4; D is perhaps TRBD1 (6 bases). CDR1 and CDR2 (germline): SGHAT, FQNNGV. With 2 bases removed from V and 5 bases from J, the gap between germline ends came to 15 bases. The CDR3 contains 16 residues.

V is TRBV11-2 and J is TRBJ2-2; TRBD2 aligns across 9 bases. The CDR3 extends over 16 amino acids. The J segment lost 5 bases and the V segment lost 1 base, leaving 5 bases of the junction unmatched. Germline lookup yields CDR1 SGHAT and CDR2 FQNNGV. The CDR3 sequence is CASSLGLAGPTGELFF. In DNA, the CDR3 is TGTGCCAGCAGCTTAGGTCTAGCGGGACCAACCGGGGAGCTGTTTTTT. Together with reference TRBV11-2 and TRBJ2-2, the CDR3 gives the full variable domain: EAGVAQSPRYKIIEKRQSVAFWCNPISGHATLYWYQQILGQGPKLLIQFQNNGVVDDSQLPKDRFSAERLKGVDSTLKIQPAKLEDSAVYLCASSLGLAGPTGELFFGEGSRLTVL.

The genes are TRBV27 and TRBJ2-1; TRBD2 matches 11 bases. In germline, CDR1 is MNHEY, CDR2 SMNVEV (reference sequence). The CDR3 has 19 amino acids. V dropped 6 bases and J dropped 3; count of bases not matched to a gene: 16. CDR3 in DNA: TGTGCCAGCAGCTCAATCCTAGCGGGAGGAGCGTGGGGCTACAATGAGCAGTTCTTC. As protein: CASSSILAGGAWGYNEQFF.

For this clone: Other DNA sequences in this sample translate to the same CDR3. V usage is TRBV19 and J usage is TRBJ2-1; possibly TRBD2 for D (5 bases). The CDR3 is 13 residues long. Germline lookup yields CDR1 LNHDA and CDR2 SQIVND (reference sequence). Trimming cost V 5 bases and J 0 bases, with 5 bases left between them. CDR3 in amino acids: CASSRDSYNEQFF. The CDR3 DNA is TGTGCCAGTAGTCGGGACTCCTACAATGAGCAGTTCTTC.

The chain joins TRBV6-6 to TRBJ1-3; TRBD1 aligns across 7 bases. The germline V gene has CDR1 MNHNY and CDR2 SVGAGI (reference sequence). The V gene end was trimmed by 7 bases and the J gene end by 4 bases; junction bases not matched to a gene: 7. CDR3 length: 14 amino acids. The CDR3 coding sequence is TGTGCCAGCACTCCGTTGGGACAGGGAAACACCATATATTTT. This codes for CASTPLGQGNTIYF.

The chain has TRBV5-1 and TRBJ1-3; 11 bases line up with TRBD1. Looked up from germline, CDR1 is SGHRS and CDR2 is YFSETQ. V lost 7 bases and J lost 0; bases outside the gene matches: 12. The CDR3 totals 18 residues. CDR3 amino acids: CASSIFPGQGVSGNTIYF. The DNA of the CDR3 is TGCGCCAGCTCAATTTTCCCGGGACAGGGGGTCTCTGGAAACACCATATATTTT. The full variable domain, its missing parts supplied by reference TRBV5-1 and TRBJ1-3, is KAGVTQTPRYLIKTRGQQVTLSCSPISGHRSVSWYQQTPGQGLQFLFEYFSETQRNKGNFPGRFSGRQFSNSRSEMNVSTLELGDSALYLCASSIFPGQGVSGNTIYFGEGSWLTVV.

V usage is TRBV7-9 and J usage is TRBJ2-5; D remains ambiguous. Trimming shortened V by 5 bases and J by 0 bases, and 13 bases separated the two germline ends. The CDR3 extends over 15 amino acids. The germline V gene encodes CDR1 SEHNR and CDR2 FQNEAQ (reference sequence). DNA of the CDR3: TGTGCCAGCAGCGACCGACCGTCTTACCAAGAGACCCAGTACTTC. Translation gives CASSDRPSYQETQYF.

The chain has TRBV5-5 and TRBJ2-7; 8 nucleotides line up with TRBD2. J gave up 0 bases and V 6 bases, and 17 bases lay outside the gene matches. The V gene's germline CDR1 is SGHKS and CDR2 YYEKEE (reference sequence). The CDR3 spans 18 residues. CDR3: CASTWSRASGPSSYEQYF. CDR3 in DNA: TGTGCCAGCACCTGGAGTAGGGCTAGCGGGCCGAGCTCCTACGAGCAGTACTTC.

The chain has TRBV30 and TRBJ1-1; D may be TRBD1 (6 bases). The CDR3 length is 14 residues. V was pared by 8 bases and J by 4 bases, with 20 bases between. Germline V lookup: CDR1 GTSNPN, CDR2 SVGIG (reference sequence). The CDR3 region is CAEGEVGGGTEAFF. The CDR3 coding sequence is TGTGCCGAGGGGGAAGTGGGGGGAGGCACTGAAGCTTTCTTT.

The CDR3 loop is CASSLLMGLGPGELFF. The CDR3, as DNA: TGTGCCAGCAGTTTATTAATGGGATTGGGGCCCGGGGAGCTGTTTTTT. The rearrangement joins TRBV27 to TRBJ2-2; weak D call: TRBD1 (5 bases). CDR1 MNHEY and CDR2 SMNVEV come from the germline V gene (reference sequence). The length of the CDR3 is 16 residues. V dropped 1 base and J dropped 6 bases, with 15 bases sitting between them.

A remark on this clone: This specimen includes other DNA sequences encoding the same CDR3. The gene calls are TRBV5-1 and TRBJ2-1, with D perhaps matching TRBD2 (6 bases). The CDR3 consists of 16 residues. Germline V gene lookup returns CDR1 SGHRS and CDR2 YFSETQ. Trimming took 0 bases from V and 4 from J, leaving 14 bases between them. CDR3 amino acids: CASSLGFGGAYNEQFF. DNA of the CDR3: TGCGCCAGCAGCTTGGGCTTTGGCGGGGCTTACAATGAGCAGTTCTTC. Supplemented by reference TRBV5-1 and TRBJ2-1, the full variable domain reads KAGVTQTPRYLIKTRGQQVTLSCSPISGHRSVSWYQQTPGQGLQFLFEYFSETQRNKGNFPGRFSGRQFSNSRSEMNVSTLELGDSALYLCASSLGFGGAYNEQFFGPGTRLTVL.

The V gene is TRBV5-1, the J gene TRBJ2-7; no reliable D call. Germline lookup yields CDR1 SGHRS and CDR2 YFSETQ. V lost 2 bases, J lost 2 bases, and 8 bases lay in between. This CDR3 comprises 13 residues. The CDR3 reads CASSFGSTYEQYF. The CDR3 bases are TGCGCCAGCAGCTTTGGGTCCACCTACGAGCAGTACTTC.

The chain recombines TRBV7-6 with TRBJ2-7, with TRBD2 identical over 12 bases. With V trimmed by 5 bases and J by 3 bases, 5 bases remained unmatched. Germline-derived CDR1 and CDR2 are SGHVS and FNYEAQ. The CDR3 runs 15 residues. The CDR3: CASSAGLAGLYEQYF. CDR3 DNA: TGTGCCAGCAGCGCCGGACTAGCGGGACTCTACGAGCAGTACTTC.

The chain is built from TRBV27 and TRBJ2-3; D is possibly TRBD2 (6 bases). The V gene lost 2 bases and the J gene lost 6 bases, with 21 bases spanning the gap. This CDR3 is 17 amino acids long. CDR1 is MNHEY and CDR2 is SMNVEV in the germline V gene (reference sequence). In DNA form, the CDR3 reads TGTGCCAGCAGTTTACTCTCCGGGACTGTCTCTTTGGATACGCAGTATTTT. Translated, it gives CASSLLSGTVSLDTQYF.

This chain connects TRBV27 to TRBJ1-2; D not resolved. Germline CDR1 is MNHEY and CDR2 is SMNVEV (reference sequence). The CDR3 contains 14 residues. Trimming took 6 bases from V and 2 from J, leaving 13 bases between them. CDR3 sequence reads: CASSPFGLNYGYTF. The DNA of the CDR3 is TGTGCCAGCAGCCCCTTTGGATTGAACTATGGCTACACCTTC.

The chain recombines TRBV7-9 with TRBJ2-2; 11 bases are shared with TRBD1. Germline trimming cut 4 bases from V and 2 bases from J; bases unmatched to any gene: 3. CDR3 length: 16 residues. Germline assignment: CDR1 SEHNR and CDR2 FQNEAQ (reference sequence). The CDR3 spells CASSSWTGGNTGELFF. CDR3 DNA sequence: TGTGCCAGCAGCTCGTGGACAGGGGGCAACACCGGGGAGCTGTTTTTT.

J is TRBJ2-3 and V is TRBV9; D might be TRBD1 (6 bases). The germline gives CDR1 SGDLS, CDR2 YYNGEE. There are 14 residues in the CDR3. Trimming cost V 1 base and J 4 bases, with 10 bases left between them. The CDR3 bases are TGTGCCAGCAGCGTAAAGGGGGTTTCAGATACGCAGTATTTT. Translated: CASSVKGVSDTQYF.

A note on this clone: Other DNA sequences in the sample encode the same CDR3. The chain carries TRBV4-3 and TRBJ1-1; the D is unclear. From germline, CDR1 is LGHNA and CDR2 YSLEER. The CDR3 is made up of 14 amino acids. V was shortened by 1 base and J by 5 bases, with 11 bases between the two germline ends. The CDR3 sequence is CASSQGLAGTEAFF. The CDR3 DNA is TGCGCCAGCAGCCAAGGCCTGGCAGGTACTGAAGCTTTCTTT.

V gene TRBV5-5 combines with J gene TRBJ2-7, with 7 bases that match TRBD1. J was trimmed by 2 bases and V by 1 base; bases with no gene match: 3. In germline, CDR1 is SGHKS, CDR2 YYEKEE (reference sequence). This CDR3 contains 14 residues. CDR3 in DNA: TGTGCCAGCAGCTTGCATAGGGGGCCCTACGAGCAGTACTTC. Its translation: CASSLHRGPYEQYF.

The gene calls are TRBV6-1 and TRBJ1-1; D may be TRBD1 (5 bases). The CDR3 covers 14 residues. Trimming shortened V by 2 bases and J by 3 bases, and 10 bases separated the two germline ends. Germline CDR1 MNHNS, CDR2 SASEGT. In DNA, the CDR3 is TGTGCCAGCAGTGAATCGGGGGGAGACACTGAAGCTTTCTTT. Residues: CASSESGGDTEAFF.

The gene calls are TRBV4-3 and TRBJ2-5; D is perhaps TRBD2 (6 bases). CDR3 size: 15 residues. V was shortened by 0 bases and J by 3 bases, with 11 bases between the two germline ends. CDR1 and CDR2 (germline): LGHNA, YSLEER. The CDR3 DNA reads as TGCGCCAGCAGCCAAGATTGGGGGGTAAAAGAGACCCAGTACTTC. This sequence encodes CASSQDWGVKETQYF.